A single sample is the source of the 28 T cell receptor beta chains below, sequenced in a study of shared clonotypes between healthy human individuals. The data were produced by immunoSEQ multiplex PCR, yet TCRdb's version contains in-frame clones alone and is incomplete. This table holds hundreds of thousands of clones, around three quarters found once. The sequenced material came from memory CD4+ T cells sorted from blood. Subset defined: CD45RA-negative fraction. These receptors were obtained from a woman aged 25 to 45 in good health.

The genes are TRBV28 and TRBJ1-6; 7 bases align to TRBD1. Losses at the gene ends were 6 bases for V and 8 bases for J; bases not matched to a gene: 4. Germline V gene lookup returns CDR1 MDHEN and CDR2 SYDVKM. This CDR3 region has 13 residues. The CDR3, as DNA: TGTGCCAGCAGCCCAGGGGGGTATTCACCCCTCCACTTT. Amino acid sequence: CASSPGGYSPLHF.

The chain is built from TRBV12-2 and TRBJ1-5; TRBD1 is taken as the D call from the table, unchecked against the DNA. TRBV12-2 represents a pseudogene. The CDR3 runs 14 residues. CDR3 sequence reads: CASRFTGLFQPQHF. The CDR3 region has the DNA TGTGCAAGTCGCTTTACAGGGCTTTTTCAGCCCCAGCATTTT.

This rearrangement joins TRBV7-9 to TRBJ2-5, with 11 bases that match TRBD2. The junction had 11 bases not matched to a gene; V was cut back by 3 bases and J by 5 bases. This CDR3 has 17 amino acids. CDR1 SEHNR and CDR2 FQNEAQ come from the germline V gene (reference sequence). CDR3 amino acids: CASSLSSLSSGRETQYF. CDR3 DNA: TGTGCCAGCAGCTTGAGCTCACTTTCTAGCGGGAGGGAGACCCAGTACTTC.

The chain combines TRBV5-1 with TRBJ1-1; TRBD1 agrees at 8 bases. V dropped 1 base and J dropped 1; count of bases not matched to a gene: 9. The CDR3 totals 17 residues. Looked up from germline, CDR1 is SGHRS and CDR2 is YFSETQ. This chain's CDR3 is CASSLSPGTGANTEAFF. In DNA form, the CDR3 reads TGCGCCAGCAGCTTGAGTCCCGGGACAGGAGCGAACACTGAAGCTTTCTTT.

The chain is built from TRBV11-2 and TRBJ2-7, with TRBD1 identical over 9 bases. Germline assignment: CDR1 SGHAT and CDR2 FQNNGV. This CDR3 is built from 13 residues. Trimming took 5 bases from V and 2 from J; bases not matched to a gene: 1. This CDR3 is CASSRDRAYEQYF. CDR3 sequence (DNA): TGTGCCAGCAGCCGGGACAGGGCCTACGAGCAGTACTTC.

This clone was seen repeatedly, ten times or more. This rearrangement joins TRBV1 to TRBJ2-7; the table's TRBD1 call for D was not verified on the DNA. TRBV1 is marked as a pseudogene. CDR3 length: 17 residues. CDR3 region: CTSSPPEQDQCHYEQYF. Here the CDR3 DNA reads TGCACCAGCAGCCCCCCGGAACAGGACCAGTGTCACTACGAGCAGTACTTC.

The CDR3 DNA follows: TGTGCCAGCAGGCTAGACAGGGGGCTCACCTACGAGCAGTACTTC. This sequence encodes CASRLDRGLTYEQYF. The V gene is TRBV28, the J gene TRBJ2-7, with 10 bases that match TRBD1. Germline V gives CDR1 MDHEN, CDR2 SYDVKM. Unmatched junction bases numbered 7, after V lost 6 bases and J lost 2 bases. This CDR3 is 15 amino acids long.

The rearrangement links TRBV6-4 to TRBJ2-1; the D gene is possibly TRBD2 (5 bases). Trimming removed 2 bases from V and 15 bases from J, with 11 bases in between. The germline V gene encodes CDR1 MRHNA and CDR2 SNTAGT. This CDR3 region has 11 residues. The CDR3 nucleotides are TGTGCCAGCAGTGACCCGAGGAGGACGTTCTTC. Translated: CASSDPRRTFF.

This chain links TRBV6-1 with TRBJ1-2; the match to TRBD1 covers 7 bases. The CDR3 is 16 amino acids. The germline V gene has CDR1 MNHNS and CDR2 SASEGT. Germline trimming cut 4 bases from V and 3 bases from J; bases unmatched to any gene: 11. In DNA, the CDR3 is TGTGCCAGCAGTGCTGGGACAGCAAGTGACGACTATGGCTACACCTTC. Translated: CASSAGTASDDYGYTF.

This clone has a handful of counts. This specimen includes other DNA sequences encoding the same CDR3. The gene calls are TRBV9 and TRBJ1-3; unclear D gene. V dropped 2 bases and J dropped 0 bases, with 9 bases sitting between them. CDR3 length equals 15 residues. Germline-derived CDR1 and CDR2 are SGDLS and YYNGEE. The CDR3: CASSVGQDSGNTIYF. The CDR3, as DNA: TGTGCCAGCAGCGTGGGTCAAGACTCTGGAAACACCATATATTTT.

There are a few counts of this clone. The chain links TRBV7-2 to TRBJ2-2; the match to TRBD2 covers 9 bases. Germline V gene data show CDR1 as SGHTA and CDR2 as FQGNSA. The V segment lost 2 bases and the J segment 2 bases; nucleotides outside the gene matches: 3. The CDR3 runs to 16 residues. CDR3 nucleotide sequence: TGTGCCAGCAGCTTATCCCTAGCGGGAAACACCGGGGAGCTGTTTTTT. Its protein product is CASSLSLAGNTGELFF.

In the case of this clone: A much more abundant neighbour one base away suggests this may be a read error. The rearrangement links TRBV28 to TRBJ1-2, with D unresolved. The CDR3 totals 11 residues. Germline V CDR1 and CDR2: MDHEN, SYDVKM. CDR3 DNA sequence: TGTGCCGGCAGATTGGACTATGGCTACACCTTC. It specifies CAGRLDYGYTF.

V gene TRBV4-2 combines with J gene TRBJ2-2, with 12 positions matching TRBD2. After removal of 2 bases from V and 4 bases from J, the junction contained 11 bases not matched to a gene. The V gene's germline CDR1 is LGHNA and CDR2 YNFKEQ. The CDR3 consists of 19 residues. The CDR3 here is CASSQHPTSGRGVTGELFF. CDR3 in DNA: TGTGCCAGCAGCCAACACCCGACTAGCGGGAGAGGTGTCACCGGGGAGCTGTTTTTT.

The rearrangement uses TRBV28 and TRBJ1-5; 7 bases are a match to TRBD1. The V gene end was trimmed by 6 bases and the J gene end by 1 base; junction bases not matched to a gene: 9. The CDR3 loop spans 16 amino acids. Per the germline V gene, CDR1 is MDHEN and CDR2 is SYDVKM. DNA of the CDR3: TGTGCCAGCAGACCAACAGGGGAGGGCAGCAATCAGCCCCAGCATTTT. Residues: CASRPTGEGSNQPQHF.

The genes are TRBV7-9 and TRBJ2-1; 8 bases fit TRBD2. The CDR3 has 15 amino acids. Germline CDR1 is SEHNR and CDR2 is FQNEAQ (reference sequence). V lost 1 base, J lost 10 bases, and 9 bases stayed unmatched. The CDR3 loop reads CASSLGREVRREQFF. CDR3 coding DNA: TGTGCCAGCAGCTTAGGGCGGGAGGTCCGGAGGGAGCAGTTCTTC.

The rearrangement uses TRBV10-1 and TRBJ1-1, with unresolved D. The CDR3 length is 13 residues. V gave up 3 bases and J gave up 10 bases, with 15 bases separating them. Looked up from germline, CDR1 is WNHNN and CDR2 is SYGVQD (reference sequence). The CDR3 reads CASSENSGVVAFF. CDR3 DNA sequence: TGCGCCAGCAGTGAAAATAGTGGAGTTGTAGCTTTCTTT.

As for this clone: A much bigger clone sits one base away, suggesting this may be a read error. The chain combines TRBV5-1 with TRBJ2-1; no reliable D call. CDR1 SGHRS and CDR2 YFSETQ come from the germline V gene. The CDR3 is 15 residues long. The CDR3 spells CASSPDSHAYDEQFF. CDR3 nucleotides: TGCGCCAGCAGCCCTGACTCCCACGCCTACGATGAGCAGTTCTTC.

V gene TRBV29-1 combines with J gene TRBJ2-1; 9 nucleotides line up with TRBD2. Germline CDR1 reads SQVTM; CDR2 reads ANQGSEA. Germline trimming cut 4 bases from V and 8 bases from J; bases unmatched to any gene: 9. The CDR3 covers 14 residues. Here the CDR3 reads CSVAGTSLKDEQFF. The CDR3 DNA reads TGCAGCGTTGCAGGGACTAGCCTGAAGGATGAGCAGTTCTTC.

J is TRBJ2-3 and V is TRBV28; the match to TRBD1 covers 11 bases. This CDR3 is built from 15 residues. The V and J ends lost 6 bases and 4 bases, in that order; junction bases with no gene match: 6. CDR1 is MDHEN, CDR2 SYDVKM, per germline. CDR3 bases: TGTGCCAGCAGCGAACCGGGACAGGGGGCAGATACGCAGTATTTT. Protein product: CASSEPGQGADTQYF.

The table lists this clone with a few counts. The chain links TRBV12-1 to TRBJ2-7; the table's D call, TRBD2, has no DNA check behind it. TRBV12-1 corresponds to a pseudogene. This CDR3 region has 12 residues. The CDR3 sequence is CASSWGLDEQYF. In DNA, the CDR3 is TGTGCCAGCAGCTGGGGACTAGACGAGCAGTACTTC.

The V and J genes are TRBV4-1 and TRBJ2-1; D possibly corresponds to TRBD2 (6 bases). V was pared by 4 bases and J by 0 bases, with 16 bases between. Germline CDR1 MGHRA, CDR2 YSYEKL. The CDR3 is 17 amino acids. The CDR3 reads CASSLTTPGLSYNEQFF. CDR3 in DNA: TGCGCCAGCAGCCTCACCACGCCGGGACTCTCCTACAATGAGCAGTTCTTC.

This chain connects TRBV28 to TRBJ1-4, with D perhaps TRBD1 (6 bases). Germline V gene lookup returns CDR1 MDHEN and CDR2 SYDVKM. V was pared by 6 bases and J by 0 bases, with 14 bases between. The CDR3 runs 16 residues. CDR3 protein: CASRLTGVATNEKLFF. CDR3 nucleotides: TGTGCCAGCAGACTGACAGGCGTTGCAACTAATGAAAAACTGTTTTTT.

The V and J genes are TRBV6-1 and TRBJ1-5; D remains ambiguous. CDR3 size: 13 residues. CDR1 and CDR2 (germline): MNHNS, SASEGT. Trimming left V 8 bases short and J 8 bases short, with 16 bases between. The CDR3 here is CASERGSGEPQHF. In DNA, the CDR3 is TGTGCCAGCGAGCGGGGATCGGGTGAGCCCCAGCATTTT.

The chain recombines TRBV6-5 with TRBJ2-1; TRBD2 matches 9 bases. The germline V gene encodes CDR1 MNHEY and CDR2 SVGAGI. The CDR3 runs 14 residues. V trimming: 4 bases; J trimming: 11 bases; junction bases outside the gene matches: 9. The DNA for the CDR3 is TGTGCCAGCAGTTTGGGACTAGCAGACAGGAAGCAGTTCTTC. Residues: CASSLGLADRKQFF.

This clone has only a few counts. The chain recombines TRBV5-4 with TRBJ2-1, with 7 nucleotides matching TRBD2. Germline CDR1 reads SGHNT; CDR2 reads YYREEE (reference sequence). The CDR3 runs 16 residues. V lost 0 bases to trimming and J lost 3 bases; unmatched junction nucleotides: 6. The CDR3 loop is CASSLGAGADYNEQFF. CDR3 sequence (DNA): TGTGCCAGCAGCTTGGGGGCGGGAGCTGACTACAATGAGCAGTTCTTC.

The genes are TRBV7-8 and TRBJ1-4; D is unresolved. The V end was cut by 0 bases, the J end by 8 bases, with 7 bases between. The germline V gene has CDR1 SGHVS and CDR2 FQNEAQ. This CDR3 is 13 amino acids long. The DNA for the CDR3 is TGTGCCAGCAGCTTAGCCGGTAGCGAAAAACTGTTTTTT. Translated, it gives CASSLAGSEKLFF.

The chain couples TRBV18 to TRBJ2-1; 8 nucleotides agree with TRBD2. Trimming cost V 4 bases and J 15 bases; bases outside gene matches: 8. In germline, CDR1 is KGHSH, CDR2 LQKENI. The CDR3 loop spans 12 amino acids. The CDR3 here is CASSQAREGRFF. CDR3 sequence (DNA): TGTGCCAGCTCACAGGCCCGGGAGGGCCGGTTCTTC. The full variable domain, rest sourced from reference TRBV18 and TRBJ2-1, is NAGVMQNPRHLVRRRGQEARLRCSPMKGHSHVYWYRQLPEEGLKFMVYLQKENIIDESGMPKERFSAEFPKEGPSILRIQQVVRGDSAAYFCASSQAREGRFFGPGTRLTVL.

The chain links TRBV7-9 to TRBJ2-7; no reliable D call. The CDR3 sequence is 12 residues long. Germline V gene data show CDR1 as SEHNR and CDR2 as FQNEAQ (reference sequence). Trimming pared 6 bases from V and 7 bases from J, leaving 13 bases between. For the CDR3, the DNA is TGTGCCAGCAGGCCGACGGTCGGGGAGCAGTACTTC. It translates to CASRPTVGEQYF.